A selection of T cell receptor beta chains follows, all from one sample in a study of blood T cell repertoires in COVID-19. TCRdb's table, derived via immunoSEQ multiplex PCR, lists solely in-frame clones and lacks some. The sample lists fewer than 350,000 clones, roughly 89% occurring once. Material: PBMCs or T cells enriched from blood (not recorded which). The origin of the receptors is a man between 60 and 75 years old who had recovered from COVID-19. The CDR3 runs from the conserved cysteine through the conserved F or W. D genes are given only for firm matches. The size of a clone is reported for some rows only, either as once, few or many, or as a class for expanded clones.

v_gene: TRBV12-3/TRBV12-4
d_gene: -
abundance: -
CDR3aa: CASSFHQGGQFF

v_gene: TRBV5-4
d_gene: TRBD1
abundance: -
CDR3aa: CASSRDRGGTEAFF

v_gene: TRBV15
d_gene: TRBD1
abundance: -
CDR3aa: CATSSRGRSTEAFF

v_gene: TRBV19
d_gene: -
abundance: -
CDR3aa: CASRGQSMNTEAFF

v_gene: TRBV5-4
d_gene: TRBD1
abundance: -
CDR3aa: CVSSFGTGEYNEQFF

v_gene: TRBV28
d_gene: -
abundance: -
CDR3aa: CASSLPQTYEQYF

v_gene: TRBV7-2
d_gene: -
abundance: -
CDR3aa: CASSLRGPTDTQYF

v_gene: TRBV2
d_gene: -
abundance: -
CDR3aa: CASNPQGPYEQYF

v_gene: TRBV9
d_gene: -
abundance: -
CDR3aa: CASSPGGRDNYGYTF

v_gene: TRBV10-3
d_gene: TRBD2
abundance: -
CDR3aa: CAISESSGRFYEQFF

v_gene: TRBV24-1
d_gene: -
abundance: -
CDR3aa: CATSDPLGPLGGTDTQYF

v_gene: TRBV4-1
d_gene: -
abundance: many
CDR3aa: CASSQVGGGTEAFF

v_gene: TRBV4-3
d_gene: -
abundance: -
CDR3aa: CASSQEGDLALHF

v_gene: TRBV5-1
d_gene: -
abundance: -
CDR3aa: CASRTEKNTEAFF

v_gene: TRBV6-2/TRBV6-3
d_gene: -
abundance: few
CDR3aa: CASSYGHYYGYTF

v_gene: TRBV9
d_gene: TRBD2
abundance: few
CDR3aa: CASSPLAGERTDTQYF

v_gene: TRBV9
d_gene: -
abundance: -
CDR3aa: CASSDSTHNEQFF

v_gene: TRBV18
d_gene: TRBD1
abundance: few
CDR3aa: CASSPTKRTGNTGELFF

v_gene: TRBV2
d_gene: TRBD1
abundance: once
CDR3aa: CASRRQGDEQYF

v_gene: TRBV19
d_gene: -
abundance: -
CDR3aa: CASSTTGFRTDTQYF

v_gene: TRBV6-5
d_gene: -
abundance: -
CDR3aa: CASSYNRINQPQHF

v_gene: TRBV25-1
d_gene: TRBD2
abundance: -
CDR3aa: CASTLAGGPNEQFF

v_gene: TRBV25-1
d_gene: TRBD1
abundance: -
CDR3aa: CASSDTGTGIANYGYTF

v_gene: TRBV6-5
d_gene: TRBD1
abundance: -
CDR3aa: CASFITGGSIQYF

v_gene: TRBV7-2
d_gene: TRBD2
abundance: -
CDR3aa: CASSRSGRAGTYEQYF

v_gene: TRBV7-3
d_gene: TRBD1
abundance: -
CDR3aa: CASSLGQSARTTEAFF

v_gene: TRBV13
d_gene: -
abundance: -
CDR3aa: CASSWGDRPNTGELFF

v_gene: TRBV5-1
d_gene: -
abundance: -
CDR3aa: CASRAQDTEAFF

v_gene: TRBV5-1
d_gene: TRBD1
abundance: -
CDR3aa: CASSEPDRAYEQYF

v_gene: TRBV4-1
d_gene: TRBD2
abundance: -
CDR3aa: CASSHAGTSETRAYEQYF

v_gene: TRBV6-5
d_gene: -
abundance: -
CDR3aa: CAVRRQRRTDTQYF

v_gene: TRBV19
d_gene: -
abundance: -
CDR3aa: CASSTGFSSSYNEQFF

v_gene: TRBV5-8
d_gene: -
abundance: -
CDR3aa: CASSEGTLRSTEAFF

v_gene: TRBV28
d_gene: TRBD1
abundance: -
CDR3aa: CASRSTGVNTEAFF

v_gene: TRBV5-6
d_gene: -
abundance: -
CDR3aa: CASSFGTLVAFF

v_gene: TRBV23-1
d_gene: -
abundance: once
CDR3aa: CASTVRGGDEQFF

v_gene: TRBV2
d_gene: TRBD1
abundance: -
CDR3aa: CASSEVTGGDGYTF

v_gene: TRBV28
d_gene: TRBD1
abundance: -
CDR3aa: CASSSTGTGSRQPQHF

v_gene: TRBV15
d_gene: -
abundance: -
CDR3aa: CATSRARAGARSDTQYF

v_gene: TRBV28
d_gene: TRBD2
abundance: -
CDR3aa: CASSLGGLNTGELFF

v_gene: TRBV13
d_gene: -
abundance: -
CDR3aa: CASSLIAEAGRNTEAFF

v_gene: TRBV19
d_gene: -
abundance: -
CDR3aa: CASSMRGLSGNTIYF

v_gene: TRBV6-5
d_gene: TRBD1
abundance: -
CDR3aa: CASKTTGNYGYTF

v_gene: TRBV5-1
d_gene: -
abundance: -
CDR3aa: CASSFPTQSGGEQYF

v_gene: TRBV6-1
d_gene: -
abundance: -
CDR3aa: CASSEQGAEAFF

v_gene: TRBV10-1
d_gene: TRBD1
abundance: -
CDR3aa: CASSSGDRSYEQYF

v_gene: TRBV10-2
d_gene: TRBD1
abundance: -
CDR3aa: CASSESGGGETQYF

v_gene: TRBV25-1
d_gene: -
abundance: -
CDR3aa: CASSERQGRNYGYTF

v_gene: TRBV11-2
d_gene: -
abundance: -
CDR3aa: CASSLVGLSYSGANVLTF

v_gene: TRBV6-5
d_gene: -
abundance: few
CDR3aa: CASSYSTTGSHEQYF

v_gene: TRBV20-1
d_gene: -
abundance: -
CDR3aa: CSALGTSGYTF

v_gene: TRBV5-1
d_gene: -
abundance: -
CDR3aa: CASSFGQGDSPLHF